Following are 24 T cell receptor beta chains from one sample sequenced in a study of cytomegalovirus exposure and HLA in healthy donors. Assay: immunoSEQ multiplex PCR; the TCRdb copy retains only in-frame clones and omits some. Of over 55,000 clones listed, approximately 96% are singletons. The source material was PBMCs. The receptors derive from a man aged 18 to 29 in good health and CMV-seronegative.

The CDR3 reads CASSSTQTSYEQYF. For the CDR3, the DNA is TGTGCCAGCAGCTCCACTCAGACATCCTACGAGCAGTACTTC. The chain recombines TRBV28 with TRBJ2-7; D gene unclear. The CDR3 totals 14 residues. The V and J ends lost 6 bases and 1 base respectively, with 13 bases between them. Germline V gene lookup returns CDR1 MDHEN and CDR2 SYDVKM.

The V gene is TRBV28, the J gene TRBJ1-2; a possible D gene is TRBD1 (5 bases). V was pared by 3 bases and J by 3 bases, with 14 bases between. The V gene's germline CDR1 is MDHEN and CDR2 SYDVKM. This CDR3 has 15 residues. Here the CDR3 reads CASSFRAGWDYGYTF. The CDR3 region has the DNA TGTGCCAGCAGTTTTCGGGCAGGGTGGGACTATGGCTACACCTTC.

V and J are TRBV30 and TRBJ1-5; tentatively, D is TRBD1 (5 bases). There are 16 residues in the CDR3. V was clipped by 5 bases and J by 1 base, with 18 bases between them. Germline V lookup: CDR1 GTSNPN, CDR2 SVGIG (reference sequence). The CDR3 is CAWPISRDTSNQPQHF. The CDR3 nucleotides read TGTGCCTGGCCGATCTCCAGGGATACGAGCAATCAGCCCCAGCATTTT.

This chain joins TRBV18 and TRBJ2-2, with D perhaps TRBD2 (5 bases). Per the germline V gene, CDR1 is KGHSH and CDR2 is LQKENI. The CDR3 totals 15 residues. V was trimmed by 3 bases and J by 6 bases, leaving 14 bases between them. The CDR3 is CASSPPSTGSGELFF. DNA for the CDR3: TGTGCCAGCTCACCGCCTAGTACGGGATCCGGGGAGCTGTTTTTT. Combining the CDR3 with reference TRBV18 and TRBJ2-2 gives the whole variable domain NAGVMQNPRHLVRRRGQEARLRCSPMKGHSHVYWYRQLPEEGLKFMVYLQKENIIDESGMPKERFSAEFPKEGPSILRIQQVVRGDSAAYFCASSPPSTGSGELFFGEGSRLTVL.

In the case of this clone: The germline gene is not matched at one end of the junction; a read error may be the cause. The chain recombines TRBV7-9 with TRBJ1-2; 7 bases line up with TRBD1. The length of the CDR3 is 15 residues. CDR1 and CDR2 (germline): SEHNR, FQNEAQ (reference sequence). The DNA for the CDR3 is TGTGCCGGCAGCGACCGGGACAGCGCTAACTATGGCTACACCTTC. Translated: CAGSDRDSANYGYTF.

The DNA for the CDR3 is TGTGCCAGCAGAGGGGCAAGGGACACTGAAGCTTTCTTT. Translating gives CASRGARDTEAFF. The chain links TRBV27 to TRBJ1-1; D perhaps matches TRBD1 (5 bases). CDR1 MNHEY and CDR2 SMNVEV come from the germline V gene (reference sequence). The V gene lost 6 bases and the J gene lost 3 bases, with 11 bases spanning the gap. The CDR3 spans 13 residues.

CDR3 sequence reads: CASSPMGTPEETQYF. The CDR3 DNA sequence: TGTGCCAGCAGCCCCATGGGGACACCGGAAGAGACCCAGTACTTC. The chain employs TRBV9 and TRBJ2-5, with D possibly matching TRBD1 (6 bases). Germline V gives CDR1 SGDLS, CDR2 YYNGEE. This CDR3 is built from 15 residues. V was pared by 4 bases and J by 3 bases, with 16 bases between.

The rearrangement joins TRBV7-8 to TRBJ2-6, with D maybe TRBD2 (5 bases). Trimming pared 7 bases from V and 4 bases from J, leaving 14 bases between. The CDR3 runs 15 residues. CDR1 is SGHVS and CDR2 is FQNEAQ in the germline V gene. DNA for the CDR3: TGTGCCAGCACCCGGGAACGGTTAGGGGCCAACGTCCTGACTTTC. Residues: CASTRERLGANVLTF.

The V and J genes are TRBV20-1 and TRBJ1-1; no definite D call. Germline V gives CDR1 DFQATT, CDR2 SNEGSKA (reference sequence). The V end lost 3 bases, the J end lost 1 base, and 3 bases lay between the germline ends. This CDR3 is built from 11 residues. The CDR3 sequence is CSASGNTEAFF. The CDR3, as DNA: TGCAGTGCTAGCGGGAACACTGAAGCTTTCTTT.

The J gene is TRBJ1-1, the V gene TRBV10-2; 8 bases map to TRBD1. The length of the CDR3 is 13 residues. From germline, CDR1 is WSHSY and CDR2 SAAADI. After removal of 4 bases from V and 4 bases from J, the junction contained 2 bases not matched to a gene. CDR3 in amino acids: CASSGQGSTEAFF. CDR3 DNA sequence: TGCGCCAGCAGTGGACAGGGGAGCACTGAAGCTTTCTTT.

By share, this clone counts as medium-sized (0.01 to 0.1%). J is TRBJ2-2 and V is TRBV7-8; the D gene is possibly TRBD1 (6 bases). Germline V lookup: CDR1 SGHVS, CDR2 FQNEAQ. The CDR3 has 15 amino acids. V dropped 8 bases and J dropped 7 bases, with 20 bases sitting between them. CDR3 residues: CASSDRESLNGELFF. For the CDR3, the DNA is TGTGCCAGCTCGGACAGAGAGAGCCTGAACGGGGAGCTGTTTTTT.

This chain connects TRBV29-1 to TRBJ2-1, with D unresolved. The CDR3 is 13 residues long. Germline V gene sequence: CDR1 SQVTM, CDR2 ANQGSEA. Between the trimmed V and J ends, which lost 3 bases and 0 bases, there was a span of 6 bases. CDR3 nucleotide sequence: TGCAGCGTTGATCTGAGCTCCTACAATGAGCAGTTCTTC. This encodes CSVDLSSYNEQFF.

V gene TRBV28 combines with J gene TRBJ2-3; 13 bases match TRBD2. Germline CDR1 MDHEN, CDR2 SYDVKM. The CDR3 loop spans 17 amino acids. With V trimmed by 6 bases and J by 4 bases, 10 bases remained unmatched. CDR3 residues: CASSSPGLAGDSDTQYF. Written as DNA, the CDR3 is TGTGCCAGCAGCTCCCCTGGACTAGCGGGAGATTCAGATACGCAGTATTTT.

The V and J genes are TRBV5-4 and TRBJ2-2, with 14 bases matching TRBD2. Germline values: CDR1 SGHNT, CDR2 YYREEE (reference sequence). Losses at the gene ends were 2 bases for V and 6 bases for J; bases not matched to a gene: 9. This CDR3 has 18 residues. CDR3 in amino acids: CASSLGGLAGVVAGELFF. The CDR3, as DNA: TGTGCCAGCAGCTTAGGGGGACTAGCGGGAGTCGTAGCCGGGGAGCTGTTTTTT.

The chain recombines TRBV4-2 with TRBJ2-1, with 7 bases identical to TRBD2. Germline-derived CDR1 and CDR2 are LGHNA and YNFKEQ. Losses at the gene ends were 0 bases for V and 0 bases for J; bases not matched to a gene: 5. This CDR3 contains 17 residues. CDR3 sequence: CASSQDLLAASYNEQFF. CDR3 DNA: TGTGCCAGCAGCCAAGATCTCCTAGCGGCCTCCTACAATGAGCAGTTCTTC.

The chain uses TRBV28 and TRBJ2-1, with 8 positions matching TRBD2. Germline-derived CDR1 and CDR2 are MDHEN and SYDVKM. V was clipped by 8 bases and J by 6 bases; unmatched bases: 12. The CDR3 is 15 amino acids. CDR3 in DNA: TGTGCCAGCTTGGTGGCGGGAGGAGGGGGCAATGAGCAGTTCTTC. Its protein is CASLVAGGGGNEQFF.

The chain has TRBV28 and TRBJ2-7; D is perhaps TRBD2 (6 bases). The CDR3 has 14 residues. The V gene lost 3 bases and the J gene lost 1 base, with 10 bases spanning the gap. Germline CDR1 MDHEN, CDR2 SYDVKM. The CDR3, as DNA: TGTGCCAGCAGTTTCTTCGGGGGATCCTACGAGCAGTACTTC. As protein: CASSFFGGSYEQYF.

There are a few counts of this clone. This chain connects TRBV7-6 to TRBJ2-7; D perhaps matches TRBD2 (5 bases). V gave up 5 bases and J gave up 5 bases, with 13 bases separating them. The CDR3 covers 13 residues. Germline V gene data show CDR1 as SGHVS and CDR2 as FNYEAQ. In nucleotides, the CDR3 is TGTGCCAGCAGCGCCTTGTGGGGAGACGAGCAGTACTTC. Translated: CASSALWGDEQYF.

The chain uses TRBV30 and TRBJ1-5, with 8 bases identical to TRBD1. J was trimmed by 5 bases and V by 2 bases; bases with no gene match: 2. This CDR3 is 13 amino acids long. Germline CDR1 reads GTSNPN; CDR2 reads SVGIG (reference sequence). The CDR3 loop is CAWSQTGDQPQHF. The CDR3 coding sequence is TGTGCCTGGAGTCAGACAGGGGATCAGCCCCAGCATTTT.

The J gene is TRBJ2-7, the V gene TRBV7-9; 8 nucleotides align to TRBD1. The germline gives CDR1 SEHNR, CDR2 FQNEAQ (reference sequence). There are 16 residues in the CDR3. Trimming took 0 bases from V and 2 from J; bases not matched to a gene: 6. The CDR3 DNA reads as TGTGCCAGCAGCTTAGCGTCGGGGACAGGAGCCTACGAGCAGTACTTC. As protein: CASSLASGTGAYEQYF.

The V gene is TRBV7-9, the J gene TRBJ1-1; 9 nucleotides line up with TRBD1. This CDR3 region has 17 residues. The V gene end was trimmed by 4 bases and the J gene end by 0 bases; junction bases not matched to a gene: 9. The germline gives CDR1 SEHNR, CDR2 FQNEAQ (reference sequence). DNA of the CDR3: TGTGCCAGCAGCTCGGACTCCGGGACAGGGTTGAACACTGAAGCTTTCTTT. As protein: CASSSDSGTGLNTEAFF.

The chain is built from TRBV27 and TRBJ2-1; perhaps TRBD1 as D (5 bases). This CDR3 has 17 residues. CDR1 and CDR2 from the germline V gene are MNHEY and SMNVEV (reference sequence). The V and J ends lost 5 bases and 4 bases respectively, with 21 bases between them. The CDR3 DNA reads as TGTGCCAGCAGTAGGGGCTCAGAGCCCACGTGGTACAATGAGCAGTTCTTC. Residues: CASSRGSEPTWYNEQFF.

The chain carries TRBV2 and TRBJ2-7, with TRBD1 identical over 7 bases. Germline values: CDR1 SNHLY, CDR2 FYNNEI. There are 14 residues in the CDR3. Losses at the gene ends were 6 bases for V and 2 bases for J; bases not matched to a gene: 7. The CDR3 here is CASRSRGIPYEQYF. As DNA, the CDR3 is TGTGCCAGCAGATCCAGGGGGATACCCTACGAGCAGTACTTC.

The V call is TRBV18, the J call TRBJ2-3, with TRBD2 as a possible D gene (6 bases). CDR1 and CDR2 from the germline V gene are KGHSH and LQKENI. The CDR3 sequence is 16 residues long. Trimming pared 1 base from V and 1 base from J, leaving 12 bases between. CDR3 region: CASSPRASVGTDTQYF. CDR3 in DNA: TGTGCCAGCTCACCACGGGCTAGCGTCGGCACAGATACGCAGTATTTT.